One and the same sample provided the 20 T cell receptor beta chains below, sequenced in a study of early T cells in non-severe SARS-CoV-2 infection. MiXCR was run by TCRdb on the 5' RACE reads, yielding one entry per CDR3 protein. The top ten clones hold about 13% of a sample with roughly 34,000 distinct CDR3 sequences, approximately 7.1% of them seen once. Sequenced here: whole blood, sampled at baseline. These receptors all come from an adult who was a healthcare worker with PCR-confirmed SARS-CoV-2 infection or an uninfected control (not recorded which).

V and J are TRBV12-2 and TRBJ2-3; no DNA check was done on the table's D call, TRBD1. TRBV12-2 is an annotated pseudogene. The CDR3 length is 16 residues. CDR3 region: CASRLVRQTAMDTQYF. The CDR3 region has the DNA TGTGCAAGTCGCTTAGTGAGACAGACCGCGATGGATACGCAGTATTTT.

The chain links TRBV19 to TRBJ2-2; D is unclear. The germline V and J ends were trimmed by 6 bases and 4 bases, with 6 bases remaining between them. From germline, CDR1 is LNHDA and CDR2 SQIVND (reference sequence). This CDR3 region has 12 residues. The CDR3 coding sequence is TGTGCCAGTAGGCGCTCCACCGGGGAGCTGTTTTTT. This gives the protein CASRRSTGELFF.

V gene TRBV15 combines with J gene TRBJ2-2, with 8 positions matching TRBD2. Germline CDR1 reads LNHNV; CDR2 reads YYDKDF (reference sequence). The junction had 7 bases not matched to a gene; V was cut back by 0 bases and J by 1 base. The CDR3 is made up of 18 amino acids. The chain's CDR3 is CATSREQGLAGNTGELFF. CDR3 in DNA: TGTGCCACCAGCAGAGAGCAGGGGCTAGCGGGGAACACCGGGGAGCTGTTTTTT.

This clonotype was observed once. DNA for the CDR3: TGTGCCAGCAGTTTATTTGGGAGGGGGCCTCATGGCTACACCTTC. As protein: CASSLFGRGPHGYTF. The chain links TRBV28 to TRBJ1-2; 7 bases are a match to TRBD1. Unmatched junction bases numbered 8, after V lost 1 base and J lost 6 bases. The CDR3 totals 15 residues. CDR1 and CDR2 (germline): MDHEN, SYDVKM.

V is TRBV6-5 and J is TRBJ2-7; 9 bases match TRBD2. The CDR3 has 16 residues. J lost 3 bases, V lost 0 bases, and 6 bases had no gene match. Germline CDR1 reads MNHEY; CDR2 reads SVGAGI. CDR3 DNA: TGTGCCAGCAGTTACTCCGGGACTAGCAGATTCTACGAGCAGTACGTC. Translated: CASSYSGTSRFYEQYV.

This chain uses TRBV6-2 or TRBV6-3 with TRBJ2-7, with 9 bases that match TRBD1. The CDR3 has 17 residues. V was clipped by 0 bases and J by 2 bases; unmatched bases: 8. The germline CDR1 and CDR2 sequences are MNHEY and SVGEGT. CDR3 sequence reads: CASSYSMLRDRAYEQYF. CDR3 DNA sequence: TGTGCCAGCAGTTACTCGATGTTACGGGACAGGGCCTACGAGCAGTACTTC.

This clonotype is deemed medium-sized. The chain combines TRBV5-8 with TRBJ1-4; TRBD1 agrees at 8 bases. J gave up 7 bases and V 2 bases, and 4 bases lay outside the gene matches. Germline-derived CDR1 and CDR2 are SGHTS and YDEGEE. CDR3 length: 14 residues. The CDR3 DNA is TGTGCCAGCAGCTTCGGGACAGGATCTGAAAAACTGTTTTTT. This sequence encodes CASSFGTGSEKLFF.

This clonotype has a handful of counts. The chain combines TRBV29-1 with TRBJ1-2, with D possibly being TRBD1 (6 bases). The germline gives CDR1 SQVTM, CDR2 ANQGSEA. CDR3 size: 13 residues. V gave up 0 bases and J gave up 7 bases, with 12 bases separating them. CDR3 residues: CSVEEYTGSGYTF. For the CDR3, the DNA is TGCAGCGTTGAAGAATATACAGGGTCTGGCTACACCTTC. The variable domain in full, completed from reference TRBV29-1 and TRBJ1-2, reads SAVISQKPSRDICQRGTSLTIQCQVDSQVTMMFWYRQQPGQSLTLIATANQGSEATYESGFVIDKFPISRPNLTFSTLTVSNMSPEDSSIYLCSVEEYTGSGYTFGSGTRLTVV.

At least ten counts were recorded for this clonotype. The V call is TRBV27, the J call TRBJ2-1; 8 bases fit TRBD2. J lost 4 bases, V lost 2 bases, and 4 bases had no gene match. CDR1 MNHEY and CDR2 SMNVEV come from the germline V gene (reference sequence). This CDR3 contains 15 residues. The CDR3 DNA follows: TGTGCCAGCAGTTTAGCGGCTAGCGGGTACAATGAGCAGTTCTTC. Translated, it gives CASSLAASGYNEQFF.

The rearrangement joins TRBV28 to TRBJ2-4, with D perhaps TRBD2 (6 bases). CDR1 is MDHEN and CDR2 is SYDVKM in the germline V gene. V lost 5 bases and J 1 base, leaving 24 bases between the germline ends. CDR3 size: 19 residues. This chain's CDR3 is CASSASPGTERGAKNIQYF. The CDR3 coding sequence is TGTGCCAGCAGTGCCTCCCCCGGGACCGAACGGGGGGCCAAAAACATTCAGTACTTC.

This clonotype has more than one count but fewer than ten. V is TRBV3-1 and J is TRBJ2-4; no clear D. The CDR3 has 14 amino acids. The germline V and J ends were trimmed by 0 bases and 9 bases, with 12 bases remaining between them. Germline V gives CDR1 LGHDT, CDR2 YNNKEL (reference sequence). The CDR3, as DNA: TGTGCCAGCAGCCAAGAACTCATCTCGGGCATTCAGTACTTC. Its translation is CASSQELISGIQYF.

The V and J genes are TRBV20-1 and TRBJ1-5; no clear D. V gave up 4 bases and J gave up 0 bases, with 10 bases separating them. Per the germline V gene, CDR1 is DFQATT and CDR2 is SNEGSKA (reference sequence). This CDR3 comprises 14 residues. CDR3 amino acids: CSAIDVYSNQPQHF. In DNA, the CDR3 is TGCAGTGCTATAGATGTGTATAGCAATCAGCCCCAGCATTTT.

The chain recombines TRBV5-5 with TRBJ2-1; D may be TRBD1 (6 bases). The CDR3 consists of 18 residues. V dropped 0 bases and J dropped 4 bases, with 20 bases sitting between them. Germline CDR1 and CDR2: SGHKS and YYEKEE (reference sequence). CDR3: CASSLGLAGDIRYNEQFF. DNA of the CDR3: TGTGCCAGCAGCTTGGGTTTGGCAGGGGATATTCGATACAATGAGCAGTTCTTC.

This clonotype was observed at least ten times. CDR3 sequence: CASRDRVGNTEAFF. The DNA of the CDR3 is TGTGCCAGCAGAGACAGGGTCGGGAACACTGAAGCTTTCTTT. V gene TRBV11-1 combines with J gene TRBJ1-1; 7 nucleotides agree with TRBD1. Germline lookup yields CDR1 SGHAT and CDR2 FQDESV (reference sequence). This CDR3 has 14 amino acids. Losses at the gene ends were 6 bases for V and 1 base for J; bases not matched to a gene: 5.

This clonotype was recorded a few times. This rearrangement joins TRBV19 to TRBJ1-1; a weak D match, TRBD1 (5 bases). The CDR3 has 14 amino acids. Trimming pared 7 bases from V and 6 bases from J, leaving 18 bases between. Germline CDR1 and CDR2: LNHDA and SQIVND (reference sequence). The CDR3 DNA follows: TGTGCCAGTACCCTCTCAGGGCAGTGGGCTGAAGCTTTCTTT. This encodes CASTLSGQWAEAFF.

This clonotype was found many times. The chain joins TRBV12-3 or TRBV12-4 to TRBJ2-2; D perhaps matches TRBD1 (5 bases). CDR3 length: 13 residues. Deletions cut 7 bases from V and 4 bases from J, with 10 bases between. CDR3 bases: TGTGCCAGCATTCAGGGATTCACCGGGGAGCTGTTTTTT. This codes for CASIQGFTGELFF.

The chain couples TRBV20-1 to TRBJ1-1; unclear D gene. This CDR3 is built from 12 residues. Germline loops: CDR1 DFQATT, CDR2 SNEGSKA (reference sequence). Deletions cut 4 bases from V and 1 base from J, with 7 bases between. The CDR3 sequence is CSATAANTEAFF. Written as DNA, the CDR3 is TGCAGTGCTACGGCGGCGAACACTGAAGCTTTCTTT.

This clonotype was counted ten times or more. This rearrangement joins TRBV5-1 to TRBJ2-3; no definite D call. Germline CDR1 SGHRS, CDR2 YFSETQ. CDR3 length: 15 residues. The V gene lost 0 bases and the J gene lost 0 bases, with 8 bases spanning the gap. CDR3 sequence reads: CASSLEQTSTDTQYF. CDR3 nucleotides: TGCGCCAGCAGCTTGGAGCAGACTAGCACAGATACGCAGTATTTT. Looking up the rest from reference TRBV5-1 and TRBJ2-3 gives the full variable domain: KAGVTQTPRYLIKTRGQQVTLSCSPISGHRSVSWYQQTPGQGLQFLFEYFSETQRNKGNFPGRFSGRQFSNSRSEMNVSTLELGDSALYLCASSLEQTSTDTQYFGPGTRLTVL.

This clonotype was observed a handful of times. V and J are TRBV29-1 and TRBJ2-5; D possibly corresponds to TRBD1 (5 bases). Looked up from germline, CDR1 is SQVTM and CDR2 is ANQGSEA. V was clipped by 4 bases and J by 2 bases, with 11 bases between them. This CDR3 region has 13 residues. The CDR3 bases are TGCAGCGTTGTTTGGGGCGGACAAGAGACCCAGTACTTC. This codes for CSVVWGGQETQYF.

This clonotype was found many times. This sequence joins TRBV5-4 and TRBJ1-3; D is ambiguous. CDR1 is SGHNT, CDR2 YYREEE, per germline (reference sequence). This CDR3 comprises 15 residues. V shed 1 base and J shed 0 bases, with 8 bases lying between them. CDR3 loop: CASSLRTPSGNTIYF. CDR3 in DNA: TGTGCCAGCAGCTTGAGAACACCCTCTGGAAACACCATATATTTT. Variable domain in full (rest from reference TRBV5-4 and TRBJ1-3): ETGVTQSPTHLIKTRGQQVTLRCSSQSGHNTVSWYQQALGQGPQFIFQYYREEENGRGNFPPRFSGLQFPNYSSELNVNALELDDSALYLCASSLRTPSGNTIYFGEGSWLTVV.